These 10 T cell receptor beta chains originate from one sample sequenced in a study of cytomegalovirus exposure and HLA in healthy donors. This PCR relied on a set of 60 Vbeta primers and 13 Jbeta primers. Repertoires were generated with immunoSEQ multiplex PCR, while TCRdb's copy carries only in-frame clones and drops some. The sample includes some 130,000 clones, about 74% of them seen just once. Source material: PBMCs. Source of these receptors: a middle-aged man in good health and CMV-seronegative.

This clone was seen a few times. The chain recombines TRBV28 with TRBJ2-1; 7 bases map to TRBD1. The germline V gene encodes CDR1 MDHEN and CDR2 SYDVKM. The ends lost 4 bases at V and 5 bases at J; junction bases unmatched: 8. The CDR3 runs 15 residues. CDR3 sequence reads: CASSSLGTVHNEQFF. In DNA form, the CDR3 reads TGTGCCAGCAGTTCCCTTGGGACAGTCCACAATGAGCAGTTCTTC.

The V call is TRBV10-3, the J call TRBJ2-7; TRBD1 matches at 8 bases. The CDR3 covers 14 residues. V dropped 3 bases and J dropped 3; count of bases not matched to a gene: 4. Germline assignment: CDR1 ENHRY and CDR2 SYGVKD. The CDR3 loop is CAISESGQDYEQYF. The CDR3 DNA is TGTGCCATCAGTGAATCGGGACAGGACTACGAGCAGTACTTC.

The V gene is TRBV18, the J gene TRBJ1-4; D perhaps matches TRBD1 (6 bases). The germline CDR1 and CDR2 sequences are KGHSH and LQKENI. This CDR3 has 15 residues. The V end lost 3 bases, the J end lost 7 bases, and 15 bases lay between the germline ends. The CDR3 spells CASSPAQGIGEKLFF. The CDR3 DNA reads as TGTGCCAGCTCACCGGCCCAGGGGATTGGTGAAAAACTGTTTTTT.

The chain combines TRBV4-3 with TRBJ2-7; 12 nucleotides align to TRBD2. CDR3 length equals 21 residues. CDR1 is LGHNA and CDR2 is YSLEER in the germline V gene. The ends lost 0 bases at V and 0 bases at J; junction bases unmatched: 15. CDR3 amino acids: CASSQDFSLTLAGGYSYEQYF. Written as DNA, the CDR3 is TGCGCCAGCAGCCAAGATTTCTCCCTCACTCTAGCGGGAGGGTACTCCTACGAGCAGTACTTC.

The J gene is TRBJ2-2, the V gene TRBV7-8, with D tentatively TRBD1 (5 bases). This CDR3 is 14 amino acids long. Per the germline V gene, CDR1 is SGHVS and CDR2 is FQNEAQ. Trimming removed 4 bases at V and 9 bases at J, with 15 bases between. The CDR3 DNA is TGTGCCAGCAGCTCTACCGACCCAGGGTGGGAGCTGTTTTTT. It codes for CASSSTDPGWELFF.

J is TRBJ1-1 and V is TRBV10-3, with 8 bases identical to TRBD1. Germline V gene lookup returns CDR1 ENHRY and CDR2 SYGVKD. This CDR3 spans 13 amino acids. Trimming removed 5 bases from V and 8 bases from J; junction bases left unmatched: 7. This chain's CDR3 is CAISSNGQGEAFF. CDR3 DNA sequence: TGTGCCATCAGTTCCAACGGACAGGGAGAAGCTTTCTTT.

The CDR3 loop is CASSIGQGGAGELFF. DNA of the CDR3: TGTGCCAGTAGTATAGGACAAGGGGGGGCCGGGGAGCTGTTTTTT. The rearrangement uses TRBV19 and TRBJ2-2; tentative D call: TRBD2 (7 bases). V was clipped by 1 base and J by 6 bases, with 12 bases between them. Germline values: CDR1 LNHDA, CDR2 SQIVND (reference sequence). The CDR3 sequence is 15 residues long.

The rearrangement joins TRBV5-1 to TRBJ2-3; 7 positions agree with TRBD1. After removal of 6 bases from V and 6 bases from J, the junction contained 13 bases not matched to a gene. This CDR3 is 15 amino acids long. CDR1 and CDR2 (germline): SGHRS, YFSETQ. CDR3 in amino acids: CASTDRVEYLDTQYF. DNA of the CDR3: TGCGCCAGCACAGACAGGGTCGAGTACCTCGATACGCAGTATTTT.

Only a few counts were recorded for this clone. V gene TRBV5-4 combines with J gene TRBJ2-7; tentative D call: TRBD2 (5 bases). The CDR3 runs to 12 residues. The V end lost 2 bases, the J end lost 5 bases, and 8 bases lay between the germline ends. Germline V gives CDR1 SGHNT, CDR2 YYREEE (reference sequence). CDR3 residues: CASSFGRNEQYF. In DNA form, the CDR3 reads TGTGCCAGCAGCTTTGGGAGAAACGAGCAGTACTTC.

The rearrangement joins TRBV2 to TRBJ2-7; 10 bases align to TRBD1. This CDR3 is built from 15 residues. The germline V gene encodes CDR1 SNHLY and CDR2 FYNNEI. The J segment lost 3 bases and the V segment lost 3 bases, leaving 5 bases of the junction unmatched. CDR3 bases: TGTGCCAGCAGTGATTGGGACAGGGGACACTACGAGCAGTACTTC. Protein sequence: CASSDWDRGHYEQYF.